This TCR beta chain was observed in a study of T cells in Graves' hyperthyroidism and ophthalmopathy. Amplification of TCR beta CDR3 regions used RNA as the template. First-round RT-PCR with HTBI primers amplified the TCR CDR3 region. TCRdb redid the calling of the multiplex PCR reads with MiXCR, one entry per CDR3 protein. The table has under 350,000 distinct CDR3 sequences, about an eighth seen once. The sequencing input was blood. The TCR comes from a woman between 35 and 50 years old with Graves' hyperthyroidism.

The DNA of the CDR3 is TGCAGTGCTAGTTACCCCGACGGAACTTATAATTCACCCCTCCACTTT. This gives the protein CSASYPDGTYNSPLHF. This chain uses TRBV20-1 with TRBJ1-6, with D hard to call. The CDR3 covers 16 residues. From germline, CDR1 is DFQATT and CDR2 SNEGSKA (reference sequence). Trimming stripped 3 bases from V and 4 bases from J, with 16 bases between.